The clone carrying this TCR beta chain was found a few times. Stable Graves' hyperthyroidism denoted no ophthalmopathy progression over 18 months. The data stem from a study of T cells in Graves' hyperthyroidism and ophthalmopathy. CDR1 is SNHLY, CDR2 FYNNEI, per germline. CDR3 size: 16 residues. Trimming at V came to 7 bases and at J to 3 bases, leaving 7 bases not matched to a gene. It was RNA transcripts that yielded the amplified TCR beta CDR3 regions. A set of HTBI primers served as the primers for a first-round RT-PCR of the TCR CDR3. TCRdb re-analysed the multiplex PCR reads in MiXCR, keeping a single row per CDR3 protein. Found here are hundreds of thousands of distinct CDR3 sequences, over 35% of them singletons; the top ten hold approximately 8.7%.

The TCR originated in a man younger than 35 with Graves' hyperthyroidism. Source material: blood. V gene TRBV2 combines with J gene TRBJ2-2, with TRBD2 matching over 11 bases. CDR3 in amino acids: CASTGTSGSDTGELFF. In DNA form, the CDR3 reads TGTGCCAGCACGGGAACTAGCGGGAGTGACACCGGGGAGCTGTTTTTT.